Each of the 14 T cell receptor beta chains below was sequenced from the same sample in a study of blood T cell repertoires in COVID-19. Only in-frame clones appear in the TCRdb table, and some are missing; sequencing was by immunoSEQ multiplex PCR. The repertoire holds 90,000 to 110,000 clones, with around four fifths as singletons. Sequenced: peripheral blood. Receptors originate from a woman in her 70s with acute or convalescent COVID-19.

The J gene is TRBJ1-5, the V gene TRBV24-1, with D possibly being TRBD1 (5 bases). Trimming took off 5 bases at V and 6 bases at J, with 13 bases between the two ends. Germline CDR1 reads KGHDR; CDR2 reads SFDVKD. This CDR3 is 14 amino acids long. The CDR3 is CATSAGGRGQPQHF. The DNA for the CDR3 is TGTGCCACCAGTGCCGGGGGACGCGGTCAGCCCCAGCATTTT.

The genes are TRBV6-1 and TRBJ2-3, with D possibly TRBD2 on 5 matching bases. The CDR3 loop spans 16 amino acids. V was pared by 0 bases and J by 1 base, with 11 bases between. CDR1 is MNHNS, CDR2 SASEGT, per germline. CDR3 sequence: CASSEAMGSGTDTQYF. CDR3 bases: TGTGCCAGCAGTGAAGCTATGGGGAGCGGCACAGATACGCAGTATTTT.

The CDR3, as DNA: TGTGCCAGCAGCTTGCTAGTGACAGGGCCTTCACCCCTCCACTTT. It translates to CASSLLVTGPSPLHF. V usage is TRBV5-8 and J usage is TRBJ1-6; 7 nucleotides agree with TRBD1. J lost 9 bases, V lost 1 base, and 7 bases had no gene match. Germline lookup yields CDR1 SGHTS and CDR2 YDEGEE. The CDR3 contains 15 residues. The full variable domain, in which reference TRBV5-8 and TRBJ1-6 provide the parts outside the CDR3, is EAGVTQSPTHLIKTRGQQATLRCSPISGHTSVYWYQQALGLGLQFLLWYDEGEERNRGNFPPRFSGRQFPNYSSELNVNALELEDSALYLCASSLLVTGPSPLHFGNGTRLTVT.

The chain employs TRBV27 and TRBJ1-5; TRBD1 might be the D (5 bases). CDR1 is MNHEY, CDR2 SMNVEV, per germline (reference sequence). The germline V and J ends were trimmed by 7 bases and 0 bases, with 13 bases remaining between them. This CDR3 spans 15 amino acids. The CDR3 loop reads CASKGAVYSNQPQHF. CDR3 sequence (DNA): TGTGCCAGCAAAGGGGCAGTTTATAGCAATCAGCCCCAGCATTTT.

V usage is TRBV5-1 and J usage is TRBJ2-3, with D possibly TRBD1 on 6 matching bases. V lost 3 bases to trimming and J lost 1 base, with 9 bases between them. Germline CDR1 reads SGHRS; CDR2 reads YFSETQ. The CDR3 has 14 residues. CDR3 in amino acids: CASSWGRGTDTQYF. As DNA, the CDR3 is TGCGCCAGCAGCTGGGGGCGCGGCACAGATACGCAGTATTTT.

V and J are TRBV6-2 or TRBV6-3 and TRBJ1-5; perhaps TRBD1 as D (6 bases). V lost 3 bases, J lost 6 bases, and 18 bases lay in between. This CDR3 region has 16 residues. Germline loops: CDR1 MNHEY, CDR2 SVGEGT. The CDR3 here is CASSYLDSLSGQPQHF. As DNA, the CDR3 is TGTGCCAGCAGTTATTTGGACAGTTTATCAGGTCAGCCCCAGCATTTT.

The CDR3 nucleotides read TGTGCCAGCAGCGCGACAGGGTCCGATTTAAGTGAGCAGTACTTC. It specifies CASSATGSDLSEQYF. The rearrangement links TRBV7-2 to TRBJ2-7; 7 positions agree with TRBD1. The V gene end was trimmed by 5 bases and the J gene end by 7 bases; junction bases not matched to a gene: 14. The germline V gene has CDR1 SGHTA and CDR2 FQGNSA. This CDR3 spans 15 amino acids. The full variable domain, rest sourced from reference TRBV7-2 and TRBJ2-7, is GAGVSQSPSNKVTEKGKDVELRCDPISGHTALYWYRQSLGQGLEFLIYFQGNSAPDKSGLPSDRFSAERTGGSVSTLTIQRTQQEDSAVYLCASSATGSDLSEQYFGPGTRLTVT.

This clone has just a few counts. The chain carries TRBV7-2 and TRBJ1-6; D not resolved. The CDR3 has 14 amino acids. The germline gives CDR1 SGHTA, CDR2 FQGNSA. Trimming stripped 0 bases from V and 10 bases from J, with 10 bases between. CDR3 region: CASSLATGKSPLHF. The CDR3 nucleotides are TGTGCCAGCAGCTTAGCAACTGGTAAATCACCCCTCCACTTT.

The chain recombines TRBV3-1 (or the pseudogene TRBV3-2) with TRBJ2-5; TRBD2 aligns across 9 bases. After removal of 1 base from V and 6 bases from J, the junction contained 9 bases not matched to a gene. Germline V gene data show CDR1 as LGHDT and CDR2 as YNNKEL (reference sequence). This CDR3 has 16 residues. CDR3 nucleotides: TGTGCCAGCAGCCAAGGGGCTAGCGGGACGGGAAAGACCCAGTACTTC. It specifies CASSQGASGTGKTQYF.

This chain uses TRBV27 with TRBJ2-2, with D tentatively TRBD1 (5 bases). Germline V lookup: CDR1 MNHEY, CDR2 SMNVEV (reference sequence). V lost 7 bases and J 7 bases, leaving 16 bases between the germline ends. This CDR3 is built from 14 residues. CDR3 residues: CASKELRGLGELFF. CDR3 sequence (DNA): TGTGCCAGCAAGGAGTTAAGGGGTCTCGGGGAGCTGTTTTTT.

This sequence joins TRBV30 and TRBJ2-2, with D tentatively TRBD1 (6 bases). The germline V gene has CDR1 GTSNPN and CDR2 SVGIG (reference sequence). The CDR3 has 13 residues. CDR3 nucleotides: TGTGGAGGCAGGGGCAGGTCTAGCGGGGAGCTGTTTTTT. This sequence encodes CGGRGRSSGELFF.

This clone was counted between two and nine times. This chain joins TRBV27 and TRBJ1-5; 8 positions agree with TRBD1. The germline V gene encodes CDR1 MNHEY and CDR2 SMNVEV (reference sequence). Trimming cost V 5 bases and J 1 base; bases outside gene matches: 4. This CDR3 contains 15 residues. The CDR3 sequence is CASSAQGASNQPQHF. The CDR3, as DNA: TGTGCCAGCAGTGCCCAGGGGGCCAGCAATCAGCCCCAGCATTTT.

The rearrangement links TRBV4-1 to TRBJ1-1; TRBD1 might be the D (5 bases). The CDR3 is made up of 14 amino acids. V was clipped by 1 base and J by 4 bases, with 10 bases between them. The germline CDR1 and CDR2 sequences are MGHRA and YSYEKL. CDR3 DNA sequence: TGCGCCAGCAGCCAAGTCGGAGGGACCACTGAAGCTTTCTTT. Amino acids: CASSQVGGTTEAFF.

V and J are TRBV7-9 and TRBJ1-3, with 9 nucleotides matching TRBD1. This CDR3 has 16 residues. In germline, CDR1 is SEHNR, CDR2 FQNEAQ (reference sequence). V lost 5 bases to trimming and J lost 2 bases; unmatched junction nucleotides: 7. CDR3 protein: CASSNNDRGAGNTIYF. CDR3 DNA sequence: TGTGCCAGCAGCAACAATGACAGGGGGGCTGGAAACACCATATATTTT.